This T cell receptor (beta chain) was observed in a study of response to subunit inactivated influenza vaccine. CDR3 length: 17 residues. The germline CDR1 and CDR2 sequences are SEHNR and FQNEAQ (reference sequence). Findings of the study overall: Each seasonal influenza vaccination, the authors suggested, recruits few new T cells.

In this sample, this clonotype turned up a few times. As yet, its antigen is unknown. One end of the junction fails to match germline, which may point to a read error. One entry per CDR3 protein, called by TCRdb with MiXCR from the RT-PCR reads. The sample has about 570,000 distinct CDR3 sequences; roughly 10% are singletons. This specimen was PBMCs from blood, taken on the day of vaccination. The chain combines TRBV7-9 with TRBJ1-1; D is possibly TRBD1 (6 bases). The TCR originated in a man aged 50 to 60 who received an inactivated influenza vaccine. CDR3 nucleotide sequence: TGTGCCAGCAGCCCCAGGGGTAGGGGGGGGCCAAACACTGAAGCTTTTTTT. Translating it yields CASSPRGRGGPNTEAFF.